The clone carrying this TCR beta chain was counted between two and nine times. Antigen specificity is unknown. The junction had 4 bases not matched to a gene; V was cut back by 4 bases and J by 2 bases. CDR1 is SGHTA and CDR2 is FQGNSA in the germline V gene. This CDR3 region has 16 residues. The data stem from a study of beta chain features in type 1 diabetes. For the study at large: Over all samples combined, about 99,000,000 sorted cells were examined. Study-wide points: Comparison showed that naive, central memory and Treg TCRB repertoires appeared more similar among patients than among healthy donors. Over-representation of high TCR-expressing cells was a possible consequence of cDNA sequencing.

Reverse transcription of all isolated RNA meant that expressed TCRB transcripts were sequenced. Method: immunoSEQ multiplex PCR; TCRdb's copy keeps in-frame clones and lacks some. The sample yields about 930,000 clones, roughly a sixth seen once. The V and J genes are TRBV7-2 and TRBJ2-3; 12 nucleotides agree with TRBD2. What was sequenced was naive CD4+ T cells from blood. The receptor comes from a young woman in good health. CDR3 sequence: CASSYLAGGFTDTQYF. In nucleotides, the CDR3 is TGTGCCAGCAGCTACCTAGCGGGAGGGTTCACAGATACGCAGTATTTT.